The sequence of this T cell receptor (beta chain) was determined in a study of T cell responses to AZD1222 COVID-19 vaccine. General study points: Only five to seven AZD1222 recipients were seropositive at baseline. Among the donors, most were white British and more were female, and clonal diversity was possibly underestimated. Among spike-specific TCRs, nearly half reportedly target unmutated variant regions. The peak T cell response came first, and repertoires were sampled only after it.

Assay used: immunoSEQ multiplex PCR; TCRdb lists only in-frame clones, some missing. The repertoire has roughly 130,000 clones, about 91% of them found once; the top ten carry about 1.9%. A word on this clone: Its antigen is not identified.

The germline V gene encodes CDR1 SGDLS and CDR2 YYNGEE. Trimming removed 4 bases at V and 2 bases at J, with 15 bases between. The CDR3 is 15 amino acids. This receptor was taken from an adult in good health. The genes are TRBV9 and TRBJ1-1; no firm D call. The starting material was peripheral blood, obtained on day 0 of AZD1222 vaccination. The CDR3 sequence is CASSHPGGINTEAFF. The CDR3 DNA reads TGTGCCAGCAGCCACCCCGGAGGTATTAACACTGAAGCTTTCTTT.